This record concerns one T cell receptor beta chain sequence. What it recognizes is unknown. Healthy people donating bone marrow made up the donors. The record originates from a study of cytomegalovirus exposure and HLA in healthy donors. Both 60 Vbeta primers and 13 Jbeta primers went into the PCR. Original analysis: The authors later counted 70 million to 80 million unique TCR beta chains, approximately 12 million of them shared. Assay: immunoSEQ multiplex PCR; the TCRdb copy retains only in-frame clones and omits some. V and J calls and clone size are copied from that table; D and trimming were computed from the DNA. The sample carries approximately 150,000 clones, 60% to 80% recorded once. The CDR3 spans 12 residues. V lost 3 bases and J lost 2, with 5 bases in between. The germline V gene encodes CDR1 MGHDK and CDR2 SYGVNS. The study, taken as a whole, reports: Judged likely to be a sequencing artifact was a cluster of highly shared sequence variants.

The chain is built from TRBV25-1 and TRBJ2-7; D uncertain. The source of this sequence is a male donor in good health and CMV-seronegative. The specimen sequenced was PBMCs. CDR3 in DNA: TGTGCCAGCAGTGACGGTCCCTACGAGCAGTACTTC. This codes for CASSDGPYEQYF.